This is a list of T cell receptor beta chains from one sample in a study of T cell repertoires in cytomegalovirus infection. In TCRdb, the reads were re-called with MiXCR into one record per CDR3 protein. The data show 340,000 or so distinct CDR3 sequences, just under 25% seen once. No antigen has been assigned to these receptors. This specimen was cultured PBMCs, taken from culture after CMV antigen stimulation. Receptor source: a human donor in good health (CMV status not recorded). Some clones in this sample may be carry-over from other donors' samples. Both conserved end residues are part of each CDR3. Fields, in order: D gene, V gene, clone size, J gene, CDR3 DNA, CDR3 protein. D genes are given only for firm matches. Only part of the rows carry a size: once, few, many, or a class if the clone is expanded.

>TRBD2|TRBV11-1|few|TRBJ2-1
TGTGCCAGCAGCTCACCGCGACCTTCCCTAGCGGGAAACAATGAGCAGTTCTTC
CASSSPRPSLAGNNEQFF
>TRBD1|TRBV19|few|TRBJ1-1
TGTGCCAGTACCCTATCCGTCGGACAGGTGAACACTGAAGCTTTCTTT
CASTLSVGQVNTEAFF
>NA|TRBV7-2|NA|TRBJ2-1
TGTGCCAGCAGCGCCGGGGATAACAATGAGCAGTTCTTC
CASSAGDNNEQFF
>TRBD1|TRBV11-2|NA|TRBJ1-4
TGTGCCAGCAGCTGGGGACAGGGGTATGAAAAACTGTTTTTT
CASSWGQGYEKLFF
>NA|TRBV18|few|TRBJ1-1
TGTGCCAGCTCACCCTCTTCAGGGTTTACTGAAGCTTTCTTT
CASSPSSGFTEAFF
>TRBD1|TRBV6-2/TRBV6-3|NA|TRBJ2-1
TGTGCCAGCAGGCAAACAGGGGCCAATGAGCAGTTCTTC
CASRQTGANEQFF
>TRBD2|TRBV6-2/TRBV6-3|few|TRBJ2-1
TGTGCCAGCAGCTCCGGGACTAGCGGGAGAACATCCGGTGGGTTCTTC
CASSSGTSGRTSGGFF
>NA|TRBV20-1|NA|TRBJ1-1
TGCAGTGCTAGGGGGGGGATCAGGGCGACTGAAGCTTTCTTT
CSARGGIRATEAFF
>TRBD2|TRBV20-1|NA|TRBJ2-2
TGCAGTGCCCACCAACCGACTAGCGGGAGGAGGCCCGGGGAGCTGTTTTTT
CSAHQPTSGRRPGELFF
>NA|TRBV6-6|NA|TRBJ2-1
TGTGCCAGCAGTTACTCGAATGCAGGGGCCTACAATGAGCAGTTCTTC
CASSYSNAGAYNEQFF
>NA|TRBV7-9|NA|TRBJ1-1
TGTGCCAGCAGCTTGAAGAAAGCTTTCTTT
CASSLKKAFF
>NA|TRBV7-2|NA|TRBJ1-5
TGTGCCAGCAGCGACAGGCCGGGATCGGGGCAGCCCCAGCATTTT
CASSDRPGSGQPQHF
>NA|TRBV7-2|many|TRBJ1-5
TGTGCCAGCAGCTGGGGGGTAGGTATTAATCAGCCCCAGCATTTT
CASSWGVGINQPQHF
>NA|TRBV14|few|TRBJ1-1
TGTGCCAGCAGCCCCCGCCTTTCGAGAGAAGCTTTCTTT
CASSPRLSREAFF
>NA|TRBV7-3|NA|TRBJ2-7
TGTGCCAGCAGCTTAGGACTTAGAGGGGCCTACGAGCAGTACTTC
CASSLGLRGAYEQYF
>TRBD1|TRBV7-2|many|TRBJ1-5
TGTGCCAGCAGCCAATCGGGGACAGCTTATAGCAATCAGCCCCAGCATTTT
CASSQSGTAYSNQPQHF
>TRBD1|TRBV7-2|many|TRBJ2-1
TGTGCCAGCGCCGGGACAGGGTACAATGAGCAGTTCTTC
CASAGTGYNEQFF
>NA|TRBV10-3|NA|TRBJ2-7
TGTGCCATCCGACCGGACTTTTCCTACGAGCAGTACTTC
CAIRPDFSYEQYF
>TRBD2|TRBV7-2|few|TRBJ2-1
TGTGCCAGCAGCTCCGGACTAGCGGGACACAATGAGCAGTTCTTC
CASSSGLAGHNEQFF
>TRBD1|TRBV25-1|few|TRBJ1-4
TGTGCCAGCAGTGCTGGACAGGGGGTTAATGAAAAACTGTTTTTT
CASSAGQGVNEKLFF
>NA|TRBV7-2|many|TRBJ1-5
TGTGCCAGCAGCCAAGGGGGGGATCAGCCCCAGCATTTT
CASSQGGDQPQHF
>TRBD1|TRBV14|NA|TRBJ2-5
TGTGCCAGCAGCCGATGGACAGGGGGGAAAGAGACCCAGTACTTC
CASSRWTGGKETQYF
>NA|TRBV4-3|few|TRBJ2-1
TGCGCCAGCAGCCAGAGCGTCCCCTACAATGAGCAGTTCTTC
CASSQSVPYNEQFF
>NA|TRBV12-3/TRBV12-4|NA|TRBJ2-2
TGTGCCAGCGCCAGACCCGACCGGGAGCTGTTTTTT
CASARPDRELFF
>TRBD2|TRBV4-2|few|TRBJ2-1
TGTGCCAGCAGCCAGAGGGTTGCTAGCGGGACCAATGAGCAGTTCTTC
CASSQRVASGTNEQFF
>NA|TRBV9|NA|TRBJ2-3
TGTGCCAGCAGTCCTTGGACAGACAGCACAGATACGCAGTATTTT
CASSPWTDSTDTQYF
>NA|TRBV28|NA|TRBJ2-1
TGTGCCAGCAGTGAAATAAAGGGGGAGTACAATGAGCAGTTCTTC
CASSEIKGEYNEQFF
>TRBD2|TRBV6-2/TRBV6-3|NA|TRBJ2-3
TGTGCCAGCAATAGCGGGAGCACAGATACGCAGTATTTT
CASNSGSTDTQYF
>NA|TRBV7-9|NA|TRBJ1-4
TGTGCCAGCAGCTTAAGGGATAAAGGGCTTGCAACTAATGAAAAACTGTTTTTT
CASSLRDKGLATNEKLFF
>TRBD1|TRBV6-8|few|TRBJ2-1
TGTGCCAGCAGTTTACCGGGACAGGGGTTCGATGAGCAGTTCTTC
CASSLPGQGFDEQFF
>NA|TRBV14|NA|TRBJ1-1
TGTGCCAGCAGCCGGACAGACTTAGCTTTCTTT
CASSRTDLAFF
>NA|TRBV29-1|few|TRBJ2-6
TGCAGCGCAGAAGGGCCGGGGGCTGGGGCCAACGTCCTGACTTTC
CSAEGPGAGANVLTF
>NA|TRBV19|many|TRBJ1-2
TGTGCCAGTGGGGAAGGCTACACCTTC
CASGEGYTF
>NA|TRBV7-2|many|TRBJ2-5
TGTGCCAGCAGCCCCCGCGCAGTGGGGGCAGGGGAGACCCAGTACTTC
CASSPRAVGAGETQYF
>TRBD1|TRBV6-1|many|TRBJ2-3
TGTGCCAGCAGTCCAGACAGGGACACAGATACGCAGTATTTT
CASSPDRDTDTQYF
>TRBD1|TRBV12-3/TRBV12-4|few|TRBJ2-1
TGTGCCAGCACCACGGGACAGGGGAGGAATGAGCAGTTCTTC
CASTTGQGRNEQFF
>NA|TRBV10-2|NA|TRBJ1-2
TGCGCCAGCACCCCAGCAGGGATTGGTGGCTACACCTTC
CASTPAGIGGYTF
>NA|TRBV15|NA|TRBJ2-1
TGTGCCACCAGCAGCACGAGGGGAGCGCATCCCTACAATGAGCAGTTCTTC
CATSSTRGAHPYNEQFF
>NA|TRBV6-8|NA|TRBJ2-5
TGTGCCAGCAGTTACGATGAGACCCAGTACTTC
CASSYDETQYF
>TRBD1|TRBV6-2/TRBV6-3|NA|TRBJ1-5
TGTGCCAGCAGTAACAGGGGGGGTCGGCGTGATCAGCCCCAGCATTTT
CASSNRGGRRDQPQHF
>TRBD2|TRBV7-6|NA|TRBJ2-2
TGTGCCAGCAGCCCCCGGACTAGCGGGATGGAGGAGCTGTTTTTT
CASSPRTSGMEELFF
>TRBD1|TRBV18|NA|TRBJ2-3
TGTGCCAGCTCACCACCGCAGGGGGAGGATACGCAGTATTTT
CASSPPQGEDTQYF
>TRBD1|TRBV7-2|few|TRBJ2-3
TGTGCCAGCAGCTTAGTGGGGCCAGGGGGAGGCACAGATACGCAGTATTTT
CASSLVGPGGGTDTQYF
>NA|TRBV18|NA|TRBJ1-1
TGTGCCAGCTCACTCGGACAACCTATGAACACTGAAGCTTTCTTT
CASSLGQPMNTEAFF
>TRBD2|TRBV4-3|NA|TRBJ2-1
TGCGCCAGCAGCCAAGGAGCGGGAGTCTACAATGAGCAGTTCTTC
CASSQGAGVYNEQFF
>NA|TRBV12-3/TRBV12-4|many|TRBJ1-1
TGTGCCAGCAGTTTGATCCTGTCCCTTGGGCAGGGATTTAACACTGAAGCTTTCTTT
CASSLILSLGQGFNTEAFF
>NA|TRBV18|NA|TRBJ2-2
TGTGCCAGCTCACCAGGACACTCGAACACCGGGGAGCTGTTTTTT
CASSPGHSNTGELFF
>TRBD2|TRBV20-1|few|TRBJ2-1
TGCAGTGTCCGTTTTAGCGGGAGGAACTCCTACAATGAGCAGTTCTTC
CSVRFSGRNSYNEQFF
>NA|TRBV7-9|many|TRBJ1-2
TGTGCCAGCAGGGGGGGAGAGTATGGCTACACCTTC
CASRGGEYGYTF
>TRBD1|TRBV6-1|few|TRBJ1-1
TGTGCCAGCAGTGAAATCCCCAGGGGGCGAATAGGCACTGAAGCTTTCTTT
CASSEIPRGRIGTEAFF
>TRBD2|TRBV28|NA|TRBJ2-4
TGTGCCAGCAGTCCCCATAGGTCCGGACTAGCGGGATTGCAAAACATTCAGTACTTC
CASSPHRSGLAGLQNIQYF
>NA|TRBV7-6|few|TRBJ1-3
TGTGCCAGTCCCCGGGGCGGCAGGGAAATCTCTGGAAACACCATATATTTT
CASPRGGREISGNTIYF
>NA|TRBV5-5|few|TRBJ2-5
TGTGCCAGCAGCTTGGGTACGTGGGATCAAGAGACCCAGTACTTC
CASSLGTWDQETQYF
>TRBD2|TRBV7-2|many|TRBJ2-5
TGTGCCAGCAGCTACCTCACCGGGACTAGCGGACTCCTGGTCTCCCAGTACTTC
CASSYLTGTSGLLVSQYF